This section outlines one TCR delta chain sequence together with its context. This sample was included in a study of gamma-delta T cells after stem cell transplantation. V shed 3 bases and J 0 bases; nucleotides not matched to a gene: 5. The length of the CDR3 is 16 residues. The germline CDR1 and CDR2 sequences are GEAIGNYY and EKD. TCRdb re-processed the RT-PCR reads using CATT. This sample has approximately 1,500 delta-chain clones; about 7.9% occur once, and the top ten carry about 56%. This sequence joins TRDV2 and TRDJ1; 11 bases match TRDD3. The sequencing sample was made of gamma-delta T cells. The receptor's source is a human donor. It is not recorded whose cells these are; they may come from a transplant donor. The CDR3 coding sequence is TGTGCCTGTGACTTACTGGGGGATAAAGACACCGATAAACTCATCTTT. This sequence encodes CACDLLGDKDTDKLIF.